These T cell receptor beta chains were read from a single sample in a study of cytomegalovirus exposure and HLA in healthy donors. TCRdb's table, derived via immunoSEQ multiplex PCR, lists solely in-frame clones and lacks some. This sample has approximately 150,000 clones, with about 80% found just once. Sequencing input: PBMCs. The receptors were sampled from a woman aged 45 to 65 in good health and CMV-seronegative. Both conserved end residues are part of each CDR3. A D gene is named only where the DNA matches it firmly. Size values are once, few and many counts, or a class for expanded clones, and some rows have none.

abundance | d_gene | j_gene | v_gene | CDR3aa | CDR3nt
NA | TRBD2 | TRBJ2-1 | TRBV6-5 | CASSYSILAGGHEQFF | TGTGCCAGCAGTTACTCGATACTAGCGGGGGGCCATGAGCAGTTCTTC
NA | NA | TRBJ1-1 | TRBV5-6 | CASSFSTEAFF | TGTGCCAGCAGCTTCTCTACTGAAGCTTTCTTT
NA | NA | TRBJ2-7 | TRBV7-6 | CASRSDTSTEQYF | TGTGCCAGCAGGTCCGATACCTCTACGGAGCAGTACTTC
NA | TRBD1 | TRBJ2-3 | TRBV7-9 | CASFGVTGGYTQYF | TGTGCCAGCTTCGGAGTGACAGGGGGATATACGCAGTATTTT
NA | TRBD1 | TRBJ1-1 | TRBV18 | CASSPGTGAVLNTEAFF | TGTGCCAGCTCACCCGGGACAGGTGCAGTCCTGAACACTGAAGCTTTCTTT
NA | NA | TRBJ1-1 | TRBV7-2 | CASSPDRLNTEAFF | TGTGCCAGCAGTCCCGACAGGCTGAACACTGAAGCTTTCTTT
NA | TRBD2 | TRBJ2-1 | TRBV7-8 | CASSFFRASGGLFNEQFF | TGTGCCAGCAGCTTTTTCCGGGCTAGCGGGGGTCTTTTCAATGAGCAGTTCTTC
NA | NA | TRBJ2-7 | TRBV6-6 | CASSQIASYEQYF | TGTGCCAGCAGCCAAATTGCGTCCTACGAGCAGTACTTC
NA | TRBD2 | TRBJ2-1 | TRBV7-2 | CASSLGGLGSVEQFF | TGTGCCAGCAGCTTAGGGGGACTAGGATCCGTGGAGCAGTTCTTC
NA | TRBD1 | TRBJ1-5 | TRBV28 | CASSLTSRGLNQPQHF | TGTGCCAGCAGTTTAACCTCCAGGGGGCTCAATCAGCCCCAGCATTTT
NA | TRBD2 | TRBJ2-3 | TRBV4-2 | CASSQVSGSTDTQYF | TGTGCCAGCAGCCAAGTTAGCGGGAGCACAGATACGCAGTATTTT
NA | NA | TRBJ1-1 | TRBV6-5 | CASIRGGALGTEAFF | TGTGCCAGCATCCGGGGTGGCGCCCTAGGAACTGAAGCTTTCTTT
NA | NA | TRBJ1-1 | TRBV6-6 | CASTQRTSDTEAFF | TGTGCCAGCACCCAACGGACTTCCGACACTGAAGCTTTCTTT
NA | NA | TRBJ2-3 | TRBV7-7 | CASSLGARRSTDTQYF | TGTGCTAGCAGCTTAGGAGCTAGGAGGAGCACAGATACGCAGTATTTT
few | TRBD2 | TRBJ2-3 | TRBV2 | CASTRTSATDTQYF | TGTGCCAGCACAAGGACTAGTGCCACAGATACGCAGTATTTT
NA | NA | TRBJ1-1 | TRBV11-3 | CASSFRGNRTEAFF | TGTGCCAGCAGCTTCCGGGGAAATCGGACTGAAGCTTTCTTT
NA | NA | TRBJ1-4 | TRBV28 | CASSSRQVLEKLFF | TGTGCCAGCAGTTCGCGACAGGTTCTGGAAAAACTGTTTTTT
NA | TRBD1 | TRBJ1-6 | TRBV30 | CAWSDGQGSPLHF | TGTGCCTGGAGTGACGGACAGGGGTCACCCCTCCACTTT
NA | NA | TRBJ2-7 | TRBV2 | CASSEDRPGLNYEQYF | TGTGCCAGCAGTGAAGACAGACCTGGACTCAACTACGAGCAGTACTTC
NA | NA | TRBJ2-7 | TRBV7-2 | CASSFDSSYEQYF | TGTGCCAGCAGCTTCGACAGCTCCTACGAGCAGTACTTC
NA | NA | TRBJ1-6 | TRBV21-1 | CASSKGAEGATATSSYNSPLHF | TGTGCCAGCAGCAAAGGGGCGGAGGGGGCAACGGCGACCAGCTCCTATAATTCACCCCTCCACTTT
NA | TRBD1 | TRBJ2-7 | TRBV6-6 | CASSGQGSDEQYF | TGTGCCAGCAGTGGACAGGGCTCGGACGAGCAGTACTTC
NA | TRBD1 | TRBJ1-1 | TRBV10-3 | CAISRQGVNTEAFF | TGTGCCATCAGCCGACAGGGGGTGAACACTGAAGCTTTCTTT
NA | NA | TRBJ1-6 | TRBV27 | CASSTIPRGLNSPLHF | TGTGCCAGCAGTACTATCCCCAGGGGACTAAATTCACCCCTCCACTTT
NA | TRBD1 | TRBJ2-3 | TRBV28 | CASSPRDGQGTDTQYF | TGTGCCAGCAGCCCCCGGGATGGACAGGGGACAGATACGCAGTATTTT
once | NA | TRBJ2-7 | TRBV18 | CASSPPRRASYEQYF | TGTGCCAGCTCACCACCCCGCAGGGCCTCCTACGAGCAGTACTTC
NA | NA | TRBJ2-2 | TRBV7-2 | CASSLALTGELFF | TGTGCCAGCAGCTTAGCACTCACCGGGGAGCTGTTTTTT
NA | NA | TRBJ2-7 | TRBV18 | CASSRTGGAGSYEQYF | TGTGCCAGCTCGCGGACGGGGGGCGCGGGTTCCTACGAGCAGTACTTC
few | TRBD2 | TRBJ2-7 | TRBV7-9 | CASSLELREHEQYF | TGTGCCAGCAGCTTAGAGTTGCGGGAGCACGAGCAGTACTTC
NA | NA | TRBJ2-2 | TRBV6-5 | CASSYSIYTGELFF | TGTGCCAGCAGTTATAGCATTTACACCGGGGAGCTGTTTTTT
NA | NA | TRBJ1-5 | TRBV5-1 | CASSLGDNSNQPQHF | TGCGCCAGCAGCTTGGGGGACAATAGCAATCAGCCCCAGCATTTT
NA | NA | TRBJ2-7 | TRBV28 | CASSLIRVEQYF | TGTGCCAGCAGTTTGATCCGGGTTGAGCAGTACTTC
NA | NA | TRBJ2-7 | TRBV18 | CASSPSQGPYEQYF | TGTGCCAGCTCACCATCCCAGGGGCCCTACGAGCAGTACTTC
once | TRBD2 | TRBJ2-1 | TRBV7-7 | CASSLDASGRANEQFF | TGTGCTAGCAGCTTAGACGCTAGCGGGAGGGCGAATGAGCAGTTCTTC
NA | NA | TRBJ1-2 | TRBV28 | CASSFRGIYGYTF | TGTGCCAGCAGTTTCCGGGGGATTTATGGCTACACCTTC
NA | NA | TRBJ2-7 | TRBV19 | CATKHNSPEQYF | TGTGCCACCAAACATAATTCCCCAGAGCAGTACTTC
once | TRBD2 | TRBJ2-7 | TRBV4-1 | CASSHPSGRSYEQYF | TGCGCCAGCAGCCATCCTAGCGGGAGAAGCTACGAGCAGTACTTC